These 13 T cell receptor beta chains share one sample of origin, sequenced in a study of cytomegalovirus exposure and HLA in healthy donors. Clones were sequenced by immunoSEQ multiplex PCR, and TCRdb holds only the in-frame ones, with some missing. The top ten hold 16% of the sample, which has around 170,000 clones, 85% seen once. Sequences were obtained from PBMCs. The receptor set was obtained from a young man in good health and CMV-seropositive.

The chain combines TRBV4-1 with TRBJ2-7; 8 positions match TRBD2. Looked up from germline, CDR1 is MGHRA and CDR2 is YSYEKL. The CDR3 extends over 15 amino acids. V lost 4 bases, J lost 2 bases, and 7 bases stayed unmatched. CDR3 amino acids: CASSPGAGLAYEQYF. CDR3 DNA sequence: TGCGCCAGCAGCCCAGGGGCGGGACTAGCCTACGAGCAGTACTTC.

This clone showed up just once. The gene calls are TRBV28 and TRBJ1-5; 8 nucleotides agree with TRBD1. Germline V gives CDR1 MDHEN, CDR2 SYDVKM. This CDR3 is built from 14 residues. V was pared by 3 bases and J by 6 bases, with 4 bases of the junction left unmatched. The CDR3 sequence is CASSLGQAGQPQHF. As DNA, the CDR3 is TGTGCCAGCAGTTTGGGACAGGCGGGTCAGCCCCAGCATTTT.

V and J are TRBV28 and TRBJ1-2, with a weak D call TRBD1 (6 bases). Germline CDR1 MDHEN, CDR2 SYDVKM. This CDR3 is built from 12 residues. The V gene lost 11 bases and the J gene lost 3 bases, with 13 bases spanning the gap. CDR3 amino acids: CASGGRDYGYTF. The DNA of the CDR3 is TGTGCCTCCGGGGGGCGCGACTATGGCTACACCTTC.

This chain links TRBV13 with TRBJ1-3; maybe TRBD1 (6 bases). CDR1 is PRHDT, CDR2 FYEKMQ, per germline (reference sequence). The germline V and J ends were trimmed by 4 bases and 0 bases, with 10 bases remaining between them. This CDR3 region has 15 residues. CDR3 region: CASSSGQVSGNTIYF. DNA for the CDR3: TGTGCCAGCAGCTCGGGACAAGTCTCTGGAAACACCATATATTTT.

The chain joins TRBV2 to TRBJ1-1, with TRBD1 identical over 7 bases. There are 13 residues in the CDR3. V lost 5 bases and J lost 4; bases outside the gene matches: 4. Germline CDR1 SNHLY, CDR2 FYNNEI. DNA of the CDR3: TGTGCCAGCAGTAACAGGGGTCTCACTGAAGCTTTCTTT. Translation gives CASSNRGLTEAFF.

J is TRBJ2-2 and V is TRBV2; tentatively, D is TRBD2 (5 bases). The germline CDR1 and CDR2 sequences are SNHLY and FYNNEI. V lost 6 bases, J lost 5 bases, and 13 bases lay in between. This CDR3 contains 14 residues. This CDR3 reads CASRTRGWTGELFF. The CDR3 region has the DNA TGTGCCAGCAGGACGCGAGGGTGGACCGGGGAGCTGTTTTTT. Complete variable domain (other parts from reference TRBV2 and TRBJ2-2): EPEVTQTPSHQVTQMGQEVILRCVPISNHLYFYWYRQILGQKVEFLVSFYNNEISEKSEIFDDQFSVERPDGSNFTLKIRSTKLEDSAMYFCASRTRGWTGELFFGEGSRLTVL.

The CDR3 DNA reads TGTGCCTGGAGTGTTCGGACAAAGGGTGAGCAGTTCTTC. This translates into CAWSVRTKGEQFF. V usage is TRBV30 and J usage is TRBJ2-1, with a tentative D call TRBD1 (5 bases). The V end was cut by 0 bases, the J end by 9 bases, with 12 bases between. Germline V gene sequence: CDR1 GTSNPN, CDR2 SVGIG (reference sequence). This CDR3 is 13 amino acids long.

The chain couples TRBV19 to TRBJ2-7; possibly TRBD2 for D (6 bases). V was clipped by 3 bases and J by 5 bases, with 11 bases between them. The CDR3 runs to 13 residues. CDR1 LNHDA and CDR2 SQIVND come from the germline V gene (reference sequence). The CDR3 loop reads CASSIGGTDEQYF. As DNA, the CDR3 is TGTGCCAGTAGTATTGGCGGGACGGACGAGCAGTACTTC.

The rearrangement uses TRBV27 and TRBJ1-2; a possible D gene is TRBD1 (5 bases). The CDR3 has 15 amino acids. Germline V lookup: CDR1 MNHEY, CDR2 SMNVEV (reference sequence). V lost 6 bases, J lost 7 bases, and 21 bases lay in between. CDR3 protein: CASRSRGGRTGGYTF. For the CDR3, the DNA is TGTGCCAGCAGAAGTAGGGGAGGGCGGACGGGTGGCTACACCTTC.

This chain uses TRBV5-5 with TRBJ2-3, with 8 bases lining up with TRBD2. CDR3 length: 17 residues. The germline CDR1 and CDR2 sequences are SGHKS and YYEKEE (reference sequence). The ends lost 3 bases at V and 2 bases at J; junction bases unmatched: 11. CDR3 nucleotides: TGTGCCAGCAGCTCCTTTCAAAGCGGGAGATACACAGATACGCAGTATTTT. It codes for CASSSFQSGRYTDTQYF.

This rearrangement joins TRBV7-9 to TRBJ2-5; perhaps TRBD1 as D (5 bases). V dropped 0 bases and J dropped 1 base, with 9 bases sitting between them. This CDR3 is built from 15 residues. Germline CDR1 reads SEHNR; CDR2 reads FQNEAQ (reference sequence). CDR3 protein: CASSLASRVQETQYF. DNA of the CDR3: TGTGCCAGCAGCTTAGCCAGCAGGGTCCAAGAGACCCAGTACTTC. Variable domain in full (rest from reference TRBV7-9 and TRBJ2-5): DTGVSQNPRHKITKRGQNVTFRCDPISEHNRLYWYRQTLGQGPEFLTYFQNEAQLEKSRLLSDRFSAERPKGSFSTLEIQRTEQGDSAMYLCASSLASRVQETQYFGPGTRLLVL.

This clone showed up just once. V usage is TRBV28 and J usage is TRBJ2-3; 8 positions match TRBD1. This CDR3 is built from 14 residues. The germline V gene encodes CDR1 MDHEN and CDR2 SYDVKM. V lost 3 bases to trimming and J lost 5 bases; unmatched junction nucleotides: 4. CDR3 bases: TGTGCCAGCAGTTTGGACAGGGCCATAGATACGCAGTATTTT. Residues: CASSLDRAIDTQYF.

The gene calls are TRBV6-5 and TRBJ2-2; D possibly corresponds to TRBD1 (6 bases). Trimming removed 5 bases at V and 5 bases at J, with 15 bases between. This CDR3 has 15 residues. Germline V gene lookup returns CDR1 MNHEY and CDR2 SVGAGI. CDR3 DNA: TGTGCCAGCAGTCAAGGCGACAGGCTTACCGGGGAGCTGTTTTTT. Its translation is CASSQGDRLTGELFF.